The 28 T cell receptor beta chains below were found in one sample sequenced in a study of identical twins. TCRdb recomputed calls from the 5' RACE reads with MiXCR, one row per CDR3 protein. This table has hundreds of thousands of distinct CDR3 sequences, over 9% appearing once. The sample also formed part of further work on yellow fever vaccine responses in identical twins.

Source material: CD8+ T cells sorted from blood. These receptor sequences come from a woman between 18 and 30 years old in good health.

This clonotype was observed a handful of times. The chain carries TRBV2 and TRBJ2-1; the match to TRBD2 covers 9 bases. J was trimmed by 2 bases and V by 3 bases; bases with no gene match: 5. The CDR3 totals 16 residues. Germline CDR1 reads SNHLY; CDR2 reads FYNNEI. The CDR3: CASSETSGAPYNEQFF. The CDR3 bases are TGTGCCAGCAGTGAGACTAGCGGTGCACCCTACAATGAGCAGTTCTTC.

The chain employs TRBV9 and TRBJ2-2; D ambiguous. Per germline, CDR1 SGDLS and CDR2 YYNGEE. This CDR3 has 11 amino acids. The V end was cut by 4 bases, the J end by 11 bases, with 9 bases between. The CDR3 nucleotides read TGTGCCAGCAGCTCAAGTAGCGAGCTGTTTTTT. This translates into CASSSSSELFF.

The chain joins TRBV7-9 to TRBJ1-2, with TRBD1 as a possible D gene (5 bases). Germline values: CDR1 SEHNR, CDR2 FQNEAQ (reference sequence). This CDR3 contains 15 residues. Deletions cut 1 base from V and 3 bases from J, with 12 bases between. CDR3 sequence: CASSLGDSRDYGYTF. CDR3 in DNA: TGTGCCAGCAGCTTAGGGGACTCCAGGGACTATGGCTACACCTTC.

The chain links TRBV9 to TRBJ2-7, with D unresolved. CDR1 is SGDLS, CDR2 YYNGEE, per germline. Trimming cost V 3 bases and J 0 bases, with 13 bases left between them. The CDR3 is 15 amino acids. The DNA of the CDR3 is TGTGCCAGCAGCGCTGGACCCGACGGCTCCTACGAGCAGTACTTC. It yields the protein CASSAGPDGSYEQYF.

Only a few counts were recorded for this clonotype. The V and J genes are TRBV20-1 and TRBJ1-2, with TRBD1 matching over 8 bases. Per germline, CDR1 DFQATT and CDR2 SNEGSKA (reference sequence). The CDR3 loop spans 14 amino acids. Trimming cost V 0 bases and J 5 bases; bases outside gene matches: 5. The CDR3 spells CSARDRDRPYGYTF. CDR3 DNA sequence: TGCAGTGCTAGAGATAGGGACAGGCCTTATGGCTACACCTTC.

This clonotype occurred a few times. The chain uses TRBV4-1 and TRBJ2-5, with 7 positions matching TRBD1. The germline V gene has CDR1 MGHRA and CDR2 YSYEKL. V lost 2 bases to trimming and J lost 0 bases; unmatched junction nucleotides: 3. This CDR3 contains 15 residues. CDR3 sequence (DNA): TGCGCCAGCAGCCAACGGGACAGAAACCAAGAGACCCAGTACTTC. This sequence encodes CASSQRDRNQETQYF.

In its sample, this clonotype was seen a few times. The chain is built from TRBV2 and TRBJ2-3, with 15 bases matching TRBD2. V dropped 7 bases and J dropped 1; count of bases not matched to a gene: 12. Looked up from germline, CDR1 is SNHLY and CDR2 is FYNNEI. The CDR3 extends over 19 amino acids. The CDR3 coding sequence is TGTGCCAGCAAGAAAGGACTAGCGGGAGGGCCCTTCGGCACAGATACGCAGTATTTT. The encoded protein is CASKKGLAGGPFGTDTQYF. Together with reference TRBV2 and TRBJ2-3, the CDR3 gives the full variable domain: EPEVTQTPSHQVTQMGQEVILRCVPISNHLYFYWYRQILGQKVEFLVSFYNNEISEKSEIFDDQFSVERPDGSNFTLKIRSTKLEDSAMYFCASKKGLAGGPFGTDTQYFGPGTRLTVL.

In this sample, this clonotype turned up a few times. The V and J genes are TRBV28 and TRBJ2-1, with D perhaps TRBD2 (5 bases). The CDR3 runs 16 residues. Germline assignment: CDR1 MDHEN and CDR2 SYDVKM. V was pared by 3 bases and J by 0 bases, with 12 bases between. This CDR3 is CASSFRRASSYNEQFF. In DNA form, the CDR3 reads TGTGCCAGCAGTTTTAGGCGGGCGAGCTCCTACAATGAGCAGTTCTTC.

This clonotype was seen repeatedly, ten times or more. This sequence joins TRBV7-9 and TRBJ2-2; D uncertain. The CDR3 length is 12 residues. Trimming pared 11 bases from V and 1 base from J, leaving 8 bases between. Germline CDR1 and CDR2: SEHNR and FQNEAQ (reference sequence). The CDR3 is CAVRGNTGELFF. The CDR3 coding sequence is TGTGCCGTCCGTGGGAACACCGGGGAGCTGTTTTTT. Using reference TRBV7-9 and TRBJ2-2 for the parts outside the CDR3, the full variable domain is DTGVSQNPRHKITKRGQNVTFRCDPISEHNRLYWYRQTLGQGPEFLTYFQNEAQLEKSRLLSDRFSAERPKGSFSTLEIQRTEQGDSAMYLCAVRGNTGELFFGEGSRLTVL.

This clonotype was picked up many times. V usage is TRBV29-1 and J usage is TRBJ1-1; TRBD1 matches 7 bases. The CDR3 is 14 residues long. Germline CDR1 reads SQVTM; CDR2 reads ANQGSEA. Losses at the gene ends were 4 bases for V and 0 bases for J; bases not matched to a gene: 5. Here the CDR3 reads CSVATGWVNTEAFF. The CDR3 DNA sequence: TGCAGCGTTGCGACAGGGTGGGTGAACACTGAAGCTTTCTTT.

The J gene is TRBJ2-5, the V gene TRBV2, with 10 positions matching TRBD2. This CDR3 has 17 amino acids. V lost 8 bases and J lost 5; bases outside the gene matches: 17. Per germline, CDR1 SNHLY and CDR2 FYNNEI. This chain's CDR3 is CASSIGVASGGSETQYF. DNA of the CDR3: TGTGCCAGCTCTATTGGGGTGGCTAGCGGGGGAAGTGAGACCCAGTACTTC.

Written as DNA, the CDR3 is TGCGCCAGCAGCCCGGACTTAGCCAAAAACATTCAGTACTTC. It codes for CASSPDLAKNIQYF. The rearrangement joins TRBV5-1 to TRBJ2-4; the D gene is possibly TRBD2 (5 bases). The V end was cut by 4 bases, the J end by 0 bases, with 8 bases between. This CDR3 has 14 amino acids. Germline CDR1 SGHRS, CDR2 YFSETQ.

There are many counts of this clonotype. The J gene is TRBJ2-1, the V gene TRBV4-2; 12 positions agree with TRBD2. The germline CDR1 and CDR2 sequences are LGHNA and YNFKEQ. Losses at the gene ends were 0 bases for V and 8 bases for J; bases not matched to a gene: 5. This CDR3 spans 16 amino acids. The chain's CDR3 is CASSQEASGGADEQFF. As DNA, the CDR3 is TGTGCCAGCAGCCAAGAGGCTAGCGGGGGGGCAGATGAGCAGTTCTTC.

In nucleotides, the CDR3 is TGCGCCAGCAGCCCGGGACCGGGAAACATTCAGTACTTC. Translating it yields CASSPGPGNIQYF. The chain uses TRBV4-1 and TRBJ2-4; D possibly matches TRBD1 or TRBD2 (5 bases each). V lost 4 bases to trimming and J lost 6 bases, with 10 bases between them. Germline V gene data show CDR1 as MGHRA and CDR2 as YSYEKL. The length of the CDR3 is 13 residues.

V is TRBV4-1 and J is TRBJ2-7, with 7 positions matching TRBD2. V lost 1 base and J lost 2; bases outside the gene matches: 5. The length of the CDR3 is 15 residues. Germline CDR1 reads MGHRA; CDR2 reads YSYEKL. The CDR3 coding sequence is TGCGCCAGCAGCCAAGGGGCTAGCGGTACCTACGAGCAGTACTTC. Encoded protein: CASSQGASGTYEQYF.

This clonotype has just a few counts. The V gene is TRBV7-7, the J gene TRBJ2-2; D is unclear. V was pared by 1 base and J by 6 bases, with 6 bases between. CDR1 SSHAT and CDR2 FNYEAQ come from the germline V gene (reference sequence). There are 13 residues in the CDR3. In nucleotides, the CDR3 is TGTGCCAGCAGCTTAGTACTCTCCGGGGAGCTGTTTTTT. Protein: CASSLVLSGELFF.

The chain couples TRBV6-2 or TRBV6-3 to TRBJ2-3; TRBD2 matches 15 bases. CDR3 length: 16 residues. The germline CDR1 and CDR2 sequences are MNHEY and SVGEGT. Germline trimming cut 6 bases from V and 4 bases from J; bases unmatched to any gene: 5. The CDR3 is CASRRGLAGGADTQYF. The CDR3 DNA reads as TGTGCCAGCAGACGGGGACTAGCGGGGGGCGCAGATACGCAGTATTTT.

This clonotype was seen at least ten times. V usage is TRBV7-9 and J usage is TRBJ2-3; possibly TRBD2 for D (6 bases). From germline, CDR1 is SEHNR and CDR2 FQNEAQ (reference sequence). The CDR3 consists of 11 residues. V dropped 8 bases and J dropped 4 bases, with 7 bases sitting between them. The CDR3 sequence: CASRGSDTQYF. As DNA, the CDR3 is TGTGCCAGCCGGGGGTCAGATACGCAGTATTTT.

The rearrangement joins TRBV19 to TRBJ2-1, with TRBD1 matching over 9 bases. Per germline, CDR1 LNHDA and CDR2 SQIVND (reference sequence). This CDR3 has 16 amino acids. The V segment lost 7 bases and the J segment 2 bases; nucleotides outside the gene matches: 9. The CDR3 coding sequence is TGTGCCAGTACGGTGACAGGGGGAGATGCCTACAATGAGCAGTTCTTC. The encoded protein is CASTVTGGDAYNEQFF.

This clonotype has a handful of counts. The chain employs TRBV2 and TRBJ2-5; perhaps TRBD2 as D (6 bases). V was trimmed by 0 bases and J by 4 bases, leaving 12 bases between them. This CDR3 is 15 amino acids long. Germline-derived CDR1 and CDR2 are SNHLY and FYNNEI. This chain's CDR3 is CASSEAGAGRETQYF. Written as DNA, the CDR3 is TGTGCCAGCAGTGAAGCGGGTGCGGGGCGAGAGACCCAGTACTTC.

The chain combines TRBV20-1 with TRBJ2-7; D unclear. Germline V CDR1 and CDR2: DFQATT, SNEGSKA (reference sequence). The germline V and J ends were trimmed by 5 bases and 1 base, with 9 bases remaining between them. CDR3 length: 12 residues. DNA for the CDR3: TGCAGTGCTCGGGCCAAATCCTACGAGCAGTACTTC. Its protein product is CSARAKSYEQYF.

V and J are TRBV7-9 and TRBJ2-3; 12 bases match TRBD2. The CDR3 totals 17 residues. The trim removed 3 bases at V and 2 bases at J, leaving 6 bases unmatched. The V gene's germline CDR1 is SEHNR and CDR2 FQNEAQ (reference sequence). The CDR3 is CASSFNRLAGDTDTQYF. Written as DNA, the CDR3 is TGTGCCAGCAGCTTCAATAGACTAGCGGGGGACACAGATACGCAGTATTTT.

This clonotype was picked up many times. DNA of the CDR3: TGTGCCAGCAGCTCCTTCCCGGGACAGGGCACAGATACGCAGTATTTT. Translated, it gives CASSSFPGQGTDTQYF. V and J are TRBV7-8 and TRBJ2-3, with TRBD1 matching 8 bases. Germline V lookup: CDR1 SGHVS, CDR2 FQNEAQ. The CDR3 is made up of 16 amino acids. V was pared by 4 bases and J by 1 base, with 7 bases of the junction left unmatched.

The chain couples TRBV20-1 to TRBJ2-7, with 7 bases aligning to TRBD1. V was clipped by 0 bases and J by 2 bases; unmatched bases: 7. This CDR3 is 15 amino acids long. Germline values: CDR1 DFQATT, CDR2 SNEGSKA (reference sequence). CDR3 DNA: TGCAGTGCTAGAGACCAATACGACAGGGCCTACGAGCAGTACTTC. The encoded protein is CSARDQYDRAYEQYF.

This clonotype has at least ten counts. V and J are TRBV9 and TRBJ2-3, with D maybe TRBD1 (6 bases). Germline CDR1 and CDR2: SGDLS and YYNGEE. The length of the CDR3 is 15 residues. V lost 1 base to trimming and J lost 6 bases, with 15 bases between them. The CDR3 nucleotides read TGTGCCAGCAGCGTACCCTCAACAGGGTCGGATACGCAGTATTTT. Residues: CASSVPSTGSDTQYF.

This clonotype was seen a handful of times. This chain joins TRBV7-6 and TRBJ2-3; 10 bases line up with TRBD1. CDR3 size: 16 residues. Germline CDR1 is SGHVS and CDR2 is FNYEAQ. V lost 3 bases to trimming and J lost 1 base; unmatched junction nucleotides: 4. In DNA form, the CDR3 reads TGTGCCAGCAGCTTCTTGGACAGGGGGGGCACAGATACGCAGTATTTT. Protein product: CASSFLDRGGTDTQYF. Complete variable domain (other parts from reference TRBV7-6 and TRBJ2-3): GAGVSQSPRYKVTKRGQDVALRCDPISGHVSLYWYRQALGQGPEFLTYFNYEAQQDKSGLPNDRFSAERPEGSISTLTIQRTEQRDSAMYRCASSFLDRGGTDTQYFGPGTRLTVL.

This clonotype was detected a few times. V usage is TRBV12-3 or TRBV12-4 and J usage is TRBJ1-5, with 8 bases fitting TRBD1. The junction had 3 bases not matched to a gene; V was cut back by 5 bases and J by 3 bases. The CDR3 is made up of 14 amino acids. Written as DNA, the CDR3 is TGTGCCAGCAGTGGGACAGGCTTCAATCAGCCCCAGCATTTT. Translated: CASSGTGFNQPQHF.

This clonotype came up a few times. The CDR3 nucleotides are TGTGCCAGCAGCTTAGAGCCTTCGACTAGCGGGAGGGTCCTTAAAATTTACGAGCAGTACTTC. This translates into CASSLEPSTSGRVLKIYEQYF. The chain combines TRBV11-2 with TRBJ2-7, with 14 bases matching TRBD2. The V segment lost 0 bases and the J segment 4 bases; nucleotides outside the gene matches: 17. Germline CDR1 is SGHAT and CDR2 is FQNNGV. The CDR3 loop spans 21 amino acids.